The clone carrying this T cell receptor (beta chain) was counted a few times. Its antigen is unidentified. The data derive from a study of regulatory T cells in long-lasting Graves disease. Time point indicated: persistent/refractory GD, antithyroid drugs over 5 years with positive TRAb. PBMC RNA was the source of the TCR library. Relying on iRepertoire HTBI primers and Arm-PCR of CDR3 regions, the team built TCR beta libraries. MiXCR, applied by TCRdb to the multiplex PCR reads, yields one record per CDR3 protein. The profile shows roughly 700,000 distinct CDR3 sequences, around 30% of them singletons. Findings and limits, study-wide: Thyroid tissue was not sampled; only peripheral blood was.

Per the germline V gene, CDR1 is LNHNV and CDR2 is YYDKDF (reference sequence). This CDR3 contains 14 residues. Deletions cut 0 bases from V and 1 base from J, with 6 bases between. The source of this sequence is a female donor with Graves disease. The chain couples TRBV15 to TRBJ1-1; D remains unclear. The material was peripheral blood mononuclear cells (PBMCs), obtained when the disease was refractory, from a patient treated with antithyroid drugs. CDR3 in amino acids: CATSRDYGNTEAFF. The CDR3, as DNA: TGTGCCACCAGCAGAGATTACGGGAACACTGAAGCTTTCTTT.